The rows below give T cell receptor beta chains drawn from one sample of a study of CD8+ T cells in alopecia areata. The method was immunoSEQ multiplex PCR; TCRdb's version includes in-frame clones alone and lacks a portion of them. The sample holds approximately 140,000 clones; about 87% are singletons and the top ten take less than 15%. Sample: CD8+ T cells sorted from blood, taken at week 0. Source of these receptors: a human donor with alopecia areata. The CDR3 runs from the conserved cysteine through the conserved F or W. D genes are given only for firm matches. Not every row has a clone size; where given, it reads once, few, many or a size class.

TRBV19	16	NA	NA	TRBJ2-3	TGTGCCAGTAGTATTCTGACAGGCCCGGGGACAGATACGCAGTATTTT	CASSILTGPGTDTQYF
TRBV6-5	14	TRBD1	few	TRBJ2-7	TGTGCCAGCAGCCCTTCGGGACAGCTGTACGAGCAGTACTTC	CASSPSGQLYEQYF
TRBV6-5	15	NA	NA	TRBJ2-1	TGTGCCAGCAGTCACGACAGGAGCTCCTACAATGAGCAGTTCTTC	CASSHDRSSYNEQFF
TRBV10-3	13	NA	NA	TRBJ2-7	TGTGCCATCAAATCCGGGCGATTCTACGAGCAGTACTTC	CAIKSGRFYEQYF
TRBV7-2	14	NA	once	TRBJ2-2	TGTGCCAGCAGCTTAGTTGGCGACACCGGGGAGCTGTTTTTT	CASSLVGDTGELFF
TRBV30	13	NA	once	TRBJ1-1	TGTGCCTGGAGCGCAGATTTGAACACTGAAGCTTTCTTT	CAWSADLNTEAFF
TRBV19	13	NA	NA	TRBJ2-7	TGTGCCAGTAGTCCGTTTAGCGGTGGTGAGCAGTACTTC	CASSPFSGGEQYF
TRBV29-1	14	NA	few	TRBJ2-7	TGCAGCGCTATGACCGGACAGAGCGGCTACGAGCAGTACTTC	CSAMTGQSGYEQYF
TRBV13	14	NA	NA	TRBJ1-1	TGTGCCAGCACACCCGGGACCGAGAACACTGAAGCTTTCTTT	CASTPGTENTEAFF
TRBV9	12	NA	NA	TRBJ1-2	TGTGCCAGCAGCGGGGACGCGGAGGGCTACACCTTC	CASSGDAEGYTF